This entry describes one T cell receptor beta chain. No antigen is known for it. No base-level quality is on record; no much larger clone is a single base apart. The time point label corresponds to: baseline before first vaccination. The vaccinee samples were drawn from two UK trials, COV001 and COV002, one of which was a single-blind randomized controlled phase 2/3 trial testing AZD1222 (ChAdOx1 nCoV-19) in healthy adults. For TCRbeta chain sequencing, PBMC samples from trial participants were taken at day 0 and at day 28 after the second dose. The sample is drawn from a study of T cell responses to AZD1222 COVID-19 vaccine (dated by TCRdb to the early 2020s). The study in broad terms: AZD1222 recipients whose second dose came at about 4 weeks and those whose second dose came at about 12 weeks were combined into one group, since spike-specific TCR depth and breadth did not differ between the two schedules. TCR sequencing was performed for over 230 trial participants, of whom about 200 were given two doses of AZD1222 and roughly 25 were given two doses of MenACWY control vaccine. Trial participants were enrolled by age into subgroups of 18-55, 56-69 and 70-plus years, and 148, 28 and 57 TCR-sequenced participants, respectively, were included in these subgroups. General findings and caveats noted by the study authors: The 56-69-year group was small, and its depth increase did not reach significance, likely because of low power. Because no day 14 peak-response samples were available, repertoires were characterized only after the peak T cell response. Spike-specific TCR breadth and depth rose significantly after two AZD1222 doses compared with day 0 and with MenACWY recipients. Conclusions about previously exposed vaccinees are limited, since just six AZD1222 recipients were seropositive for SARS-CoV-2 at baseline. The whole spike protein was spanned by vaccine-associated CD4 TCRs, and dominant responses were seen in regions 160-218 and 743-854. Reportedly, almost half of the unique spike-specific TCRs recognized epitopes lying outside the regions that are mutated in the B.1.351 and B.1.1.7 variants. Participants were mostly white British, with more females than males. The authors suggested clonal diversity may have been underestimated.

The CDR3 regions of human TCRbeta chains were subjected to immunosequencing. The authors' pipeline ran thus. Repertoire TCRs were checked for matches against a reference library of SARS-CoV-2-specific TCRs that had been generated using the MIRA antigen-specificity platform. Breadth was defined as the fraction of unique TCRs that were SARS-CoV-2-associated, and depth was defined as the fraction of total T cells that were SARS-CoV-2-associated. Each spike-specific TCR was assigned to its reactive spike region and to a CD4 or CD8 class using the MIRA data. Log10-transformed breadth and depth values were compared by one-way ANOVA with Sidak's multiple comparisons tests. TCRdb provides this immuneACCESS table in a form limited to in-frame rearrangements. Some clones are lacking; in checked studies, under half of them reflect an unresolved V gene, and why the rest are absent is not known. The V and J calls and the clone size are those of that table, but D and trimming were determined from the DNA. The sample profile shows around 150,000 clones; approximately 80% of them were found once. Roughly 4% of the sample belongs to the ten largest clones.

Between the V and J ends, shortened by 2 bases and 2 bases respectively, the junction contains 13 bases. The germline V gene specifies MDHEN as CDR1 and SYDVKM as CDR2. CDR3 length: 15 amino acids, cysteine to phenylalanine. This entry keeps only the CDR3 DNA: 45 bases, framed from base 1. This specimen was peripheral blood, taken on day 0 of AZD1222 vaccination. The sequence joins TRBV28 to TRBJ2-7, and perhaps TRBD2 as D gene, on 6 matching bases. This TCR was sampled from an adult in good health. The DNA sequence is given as TGTGCCAGCAGTTTAGGGGGGTCAAAACCCTACGAGCAGTACTTC. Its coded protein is CASSLGGSKPYEQYF.